The 29 T cell receptor beta chains below all came from one sample that was sequenced in a study of cytomegalovirus exposure and HLA in healthy donors. Method: immunoSEQ multiplex PCR; TCRdb's copy keeps in-frame clones and lacks some. The sample records approximately 220,000 clones, about 89% being singletons. The specimen sequenced was PBMCs. The receptors originated from a woman aged 18-29 years in good health and CMV-seronegative.

Remarks on this clone: A read error may account for a junction end that differs from germline. J is TRBJ1-4 and V is TRBV30; D is uncertain. The CDR3 runs 12 residues. Germline CDR1 is GTSNPN and CDR2 is SVGIG (reference sequence). CDR3 sequence: CAWRTSGEKQFF. In DNA form, the CDR3 reads TGTGCCTGGAGAACTAGCGGGGAAAAACAGTTTTTT.

The J gene is TRBJ2-1, the V gene TRBV5-1, with D tentatively TRBD2 (6 bases). The CDR3 spans 13 residues. The germline V gene has CDR1 SGHRS and CDR2 YFSETQ. The V gene lost 4 bases and the J gene lost 7 bases, with 12 bases spanning the gap. The CDR3 nucleotides are TGCGCCAGCAGCGGAGCTAGCGTAAATGAGCAGTTCTTC. Protein product: CASSGASVNEQFF.

Regarding this clone: This CDR3 is missing its conserved last phenylalanine or tryptophan, likely due to a read error. The DNA is left out, because the CDR3 cannot be placed on it with certainty; the CDR3 is given as TCRdb lists it. The chain employs TRBV11-2 and TRBJ2-7; TRBD1 is taken as the D call from the table, unchecked against the DNA. The V gene's germline CDR1 is SGHAT and CDR2 FQNNGV. The CDR3 is made up of 12 amino acids, end residues included. Here the CDR3 reads CASSPHRAGVAL.

V is TRBV6-1 and J is TRBJ2-3; 7 bases are shared with TRBD1. Germline V lookup: CDR1 MNHNS, CDR2 SASEGT. This CDR3 contains 15 residues. The ends lost 6 bases at V and 0 bases at J; junction bases unmatched: 6. CDR3 residues: CASSPGQSSTDTQYF. CDR3 bases: TGTGCCAGCAGCCCGGGACAGAGTAGCACAGATACGCAGTATTTT.

This clone was observed a few times. The rearrangement uses TRBV25-1 and TRBJ2-7, with TRBD1 identical over 8 bases. V shed 3 bases, J shed 5 bases, and the junction held 9 bases outside the gene matches. Germline V lookup: CDR1 MGHDK, CDR2 SYGVNS. The CDR3 sequence is 15 residues long. Here the CDR3 DNA reads TGTGCCAGCAGTGAGCGGACAGGGTTCGGCCACGAGCAGTACTTC. This codes for CASSERTGFGHEQYF.

The chain uses TRBV30 and TRBJ2-1; D not certain. The CDR3 has 15 residues. Trimming left V 1 base short and J 2 bases short, with 12 bases between. The germline CDR1 and CDR2 sequences are GTSNPN and SVGIG (reference sequence). In nucleotides, the CDR3 is TGTGCCTGGAGTGAGGCGGTAAGACCCTACAATGAGCAGTTCTTC. This sequence encodes CAWSEAVRPYNEQFF.

The chain recombines TRBV18 with TRBJ1-4; 12 nucleotides line up with TRBD1. The germline V gene encodes CDR1 KGHSH and CDR2 LQKENI. The V and J ends lost 3 bases and 8 bases, in that order; junction bases with no gene match: 10. The CDR3 is 17 residues long. CDR3 DNA: TGTGCCAGCTCACCCGGGACAGGGGGCCAAATCGGCGAAAAACTGTTTTTT. Residues: CASSPGTGGQIGEKLFF.

V usage is TRBV30 and J usage is TRBJ1-1; the match to TRBD1 covers 10 bases. After removal of 3 bases from V and 4 bases from J, the junction contained 5 bases not matched to a gene. Germline lookup yields CDR1 GTSNPN and CDR2 SVGIG (reference sequence). CDR3 length: 14 amino acids. The CDR3 protein is CAWRVGQGSTEAFF. The CDR3 coding sequence is TGTGCCTGGAGGGTGGGACAGGGGAGCACTGAAGCTTTCTTT.

The gene calls are TRBV29-1 and TRBJ2-5, with D possibly matching TRBD1 (5 bases). The CDR3 covers 13 residues. The V gene lost 3 bases and the J gene lost 4 bases, with 12 bases spanning the gap. Germline V gene lookup returns CDR1 SQVTM and CDR2 ANQGSEA. CDR3 DNA sequence: TGCAGCGTTGAGGGCAGGGTTGGAGAGACCCAGTACTTC. Protein: CSVEGRVGETQYF.

This clone appeared once. V usage is TRBV27 and J usage is TRBJ1-1; no firm D call. The V end was cut by 2 bases, the J end by 1 base, with 11 bases between. From germline, CDR1 is MNHEY and CDR2 SMNVEV (reference sequence). This CDR3 has 15 amino acids. CDR3 DNA: TGTGCCAGCAGTTTAGGGCCCGACCCGAACACTGAAGCTTTCTTT. Translating gives CASSLGPDPNTEAFF.

Remarks on this clone: Other DNA sequences of this sample code for an identical CDR3. This chain joins TRBV18 and TRBJ2-7; 9 positions match TRBD1. CDR3 length: 15 residues. The trim removed 0 bases at V and 3 bases at J, leaving 3 bases unmatched. CDR1 is KGHSH, CDR2 LQKENI, per germline. This CDR3 is CASSPPGQGFYEQYF. The CDR3 bases are TGTGCCAGCTCACCACCGGGACAGGGATTCTACGAGCAGTACTTC.

In its sample, this clone was seen a few times. The V gene is TRBV28, the J gene TRBJ1-5, with D possibly matching TRBD1 (6 bases). The germline CDR1 and CDR2 sequences are MDHEN and SYDVKM. This CDR3 has 16 residues. V was pared by 5 bases and J by 4 bases, with 18 bases between. CDR3 in amino acids: CASSTSMSGENQPQHF. The DNA of the CDR3 is TGTGCCAGCAGTACCTCAATGTCAGGGGAGAATCAGCCCCAGCATTTT.

The chain has TRBV28 and TRBJ1-1; D unclear. Germline V gene data show CDR1 as MDHEN and CDR2 as SYDVKM. This CDR3 comprises 15 residues. V was shortened by 7 bases and J by 4 bases, with 19 bases between the two germline ends. The CDR3 region has the DNA TGTGCCAGCATACTGGCAGGCATAAGTGGCACTGAAGCTTTCTTT. Translating it yields CASILAGISGTEAFF.

This sequence joins TRBV28 and TRBJ2-1; D may be TRBD1 or TRBD2 (5 bases each). The CDR3 is made up of 15 amino acids. V was cut by 10 bases and J by 0 bases, with 16 bases left in between. Germline-derived CDR1 and CDR2 are MDHEN and SYDVKM. CDR3 amino acids: CATRERQSSYNEQFF. The CDR3 DNA reads TGTGCCACCAGGGAGCGACAGAGCTCCTACAATGAGCAGTTCTTC.

The rearrangement links TRBV30 to TRBJ1-1; 8 bases are shared with TRBD1. The germline gives CDR1 GTSNPN, CDR2 SVGIG (reference sequence). V shed 5 bases, J shed 5 bases, and the junction held 10 bases outside the gene matches. The CDR3 runs 14 residues. The CDR3 protein is CAWDKYRGGTEAFF. The CDR3 DNA reads as TGTGCCTGGGATAAATACAGGGGGGGAACTGAAGCTTTCTTT.

The CDR3 nucleotides read TGTGCCAGTCCTAAGGCAGGGCTAGACGGTCGCACAGATACGCAGTATTTT. Translation gives CASPKAGLDGRTDTQYF. This chain joins TRBV5-5 and TRBJ2-3, with D possibly TRBD1 on 5 matching bases. The V gene's germline CDR1 is SGHKS and CDR2 YYEKEE (reference sequence). The ends were cut back, 8 bases at V and 1 base at J, with 23 bases in the middle. CDR3 length equals 17 residues.

The chain recombines TRBV28 with TRBJ1-5; D remains ambiguous. The CDR3 consists of 16 residues. V lost 8 bases and J 0 bases, leaving 17 bases between the germline ends. Germline values: CDR1 MDHEN, CDR2 SYDVKM. As DNA, the CDR3 is TGTGCCAGCGGTGTCAGACAACGTTATAGCAATCAGCCCCAGCATTTT. This codes for CASGVRQRYSNQPQHF.

V is TRBV11-3 and J is TRBJ1-3, with TRBD1 identical over 9 bases. V lost 3 bases and J lost 4; bases outside the gene matches: 16. Per germline, CDR1 SGHNT and CDR2 YENEEA. This CDR3 is 19 amino acids long. The CDR3 loop is CASSFFPSGTGSRGNTIYF. CDR3 DNA sequence: TGTGCCAGCAGCTTTTTTCCGTCGGGGACAGGGTCGCGGGGAAACACCATATATTTT.

The CDR3 DNA follows: TGTGCCGTCTCAGGGGGCGTTCAGCCCCAGCATTTT. Its protein is CAVSGGVQPQHF. The genes are TRBV28 and TRBJ1-5, with TRBD1 identical over 8 bases. The ends lost 11 bases at V and 6 bases at J; junction bases unmatched: 6. The CDR3 totals 12 residues. Germline CDR1 reads MDHEN; CDR2 reads SYDVKM.

In regard to this clone: The sample carries other DNA sequences with the same CDR3. The J gene is TRBJ1-3, the V gene TRBV5-1; no reliable D call. This CDR3 comprises 14 residues. Germline CDR1 reads SGHRS; CDR2 reads YFSETQ. The V end lost 0 bases, the J end lost 0 bases, and 4 bases lay between the germline ends. The CDR3: CASSLGASGNTIYF. The CDR3 region has the DNA TGCGCCAGCAGCTTGGGAGCCTCTGGAAACACCATATATTTT.

The chain employs TRBV18 and TRBJ2-3; 10 bases line up with TRBD2. J was trimmed by 6 bases and V by 0 bases; bases with no gene match: 6. The CDR3 runs 16 residues. CDR1 and CDR2 (germline): KGHSH, LQKENI. CDR3 nucleotide sequence: TGTGCCAGCTCACCACCGGAAGGGACTAGCGATGATACGCAGTATTTT. Encoded protein: CASSPPEGTSDDTQYF.

This chain links TRBV6-5 with TRBJ2-7; 9 nucleotides align to TRBD2. This CDR3 has 13 residues. The germline V gene encodes CDR1 MNHEY and CDR2 SVGAGI. V was clipped by 5 bases and J by 4 bases; unmatched bases: 3. The CDR3, as DNA: TGTGCCAGCAGTAGCGGGAGGTTGTACGAGCAGTACTTC. Translated, it gives CASSSGRLYEQYF.

The rearrangement links TRBV9 to TRBJ2-2; no clear D. CDR3 length: 15 amino acids. Between the trimmed V and J ends, which lost 0 bases and 8 bases, there was a span of 14 bases. Germline V gene sequence: CDR1 SGDLS, CDR2 YYNGEE. The CDR3 sequence: CASSVGASTLGELFF. The CDR3 coding sequence is TGTGCCAGCAGCGTAGGCGCTAGTACGCTTGGGGAGCTGTTTTTT.

This chain links TRBV20-1 with TRBJ1-2; D is perhaps TRBD1 (6 bases). This CDR3 region has 11 residues. Germline V gives CDR1 DFQATT, CDR2 SNEGSKA (reference sequence). V was cut by 6 bases and J by 4 bases, with 9 bases left in between. The CDR3 coding sequence is TGCAGTGCACTGGACAGCTATGGCTACACCTTC. Amino acids: CSALDSYGYTF.

The chain joins TRBV6-1 to TRBJ2-7; no definite D call. CDR3 length equals 12 residues. CDR1 and CDR2 from the germline V gene are MNHNS and SASEGT. Trimming took off 7 bases at V and 5 bases at J, with 12 bases between the two ends. The CDR3 reads CASTAGWDEQYF. DNA for the CDR3: TGTGCCAGCACTGCAGGCTGGGACGAGCAGTACTTC.

This sequence joins TRBV4-1 and TRBJ2-7, with TRBD2 identical over 11 bases. CDR1 and CDR2 from the germline V gene are MGHRA and YSYEKL. CDR3 length: 17 residues. Trimming cost V 0 bases and J 4 bases; bases outside gene matches: 8. CDR3 bases: TGCGCCAGCAGCCAAGATCGGATGGCTAGCGGGAGGTACGAGCAGTACTTC. Residues: CASSQDRMASGRYEQYF.

The chain is built from TRBV30 and TRBJ2-7, with TRBD2 matching over 9 bases. The CDR3 runs to 14 residues. V trimming: 3 bases; J trimming: 5 bases; junction bases outside the gene matches: 8. The germline V gene has CDR1 GTSNPN and CDR2 SVGIG (reference sequence). The CDR3 coding sequence is TGTGCCTGGAGCCGTGCGGGAGGGCCAGACGAGCAGTACTTC. Its protein is CAWSRAGGPDEQYF.

This clone was observed a single time. The CDR3 nucleotides read TGTGCCGGATCCGAACACGCCCCCGGGACTAGCGGGAGATTTGATACGCAGTATTTT. Residues: CAGSEHAPGTSGRFDTQYF. This sequence joins TRBV7-9 and TRBJ2-3; 14 bases map to TRBD2. Germline CDR1 SEHNR, CDR2 FQNEAQ (reference sequence). This CDR3 has 19 amino acids. V shed 11 bases, J shed 6 bases, and the junction held 22 bases outside the gene matches.

The chain couples TRBV29-1 to TRBJ2-5, with 14 bases that match TRBD2. Losses at the gene ends were 7 bases for V and 4 bases for J; bases not matched to a gene: 11. The CDR3 contains 16 residues. Germline-derived CDR1 and CDR2 are SQVTM and ANQGSEA. The CDR3 region is CSGNRLAGGPRETQYF. The CDR3 bases are TGCAGCGGCAACAGACTAGCGGGAGGGCCTCGAGAGACCCAGTACTTC.